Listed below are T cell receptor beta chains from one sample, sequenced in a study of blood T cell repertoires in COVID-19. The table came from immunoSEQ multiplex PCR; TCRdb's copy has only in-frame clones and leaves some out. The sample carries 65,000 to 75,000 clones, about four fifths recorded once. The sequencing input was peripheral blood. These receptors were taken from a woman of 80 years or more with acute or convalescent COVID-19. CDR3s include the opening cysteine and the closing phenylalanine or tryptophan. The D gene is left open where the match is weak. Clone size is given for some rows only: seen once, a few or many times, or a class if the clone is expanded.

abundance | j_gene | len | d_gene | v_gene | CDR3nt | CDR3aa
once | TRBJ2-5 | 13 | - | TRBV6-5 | TGTGCCAGCAGGATAGGGGTTTCGGAGACCCAGTACTTC | CASRIGVSETQYF
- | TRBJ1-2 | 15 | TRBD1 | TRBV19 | TGTGCCAGTATCGATCCCGACAGGGGGTATTATGGCTACACCTTC | CASIDPDRGYYGYTF
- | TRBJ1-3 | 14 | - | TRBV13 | TGTGCCAGCAGGGAAGCTCTAGATGGAAACACCATATATTTT | CASREALDGNTIYF
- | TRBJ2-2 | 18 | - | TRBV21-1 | TGTGCCAGCAGCAAAGGAAGTTGTCGGCGGGGGGAACACCGGGGAGCTGTTTTT | CASSKGSCRRGEHRGAVF
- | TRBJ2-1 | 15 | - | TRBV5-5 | TGTGCCAGCAGACCGAACAGCGGGCGACACTATGAGCAGTTCTTC | CASRPNSGRHYEQFF
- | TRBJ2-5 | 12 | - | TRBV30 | TGTGCCTGGAGCCTAAACGGGGAGACCCAGTACTTC | CAWSLNGETQYF
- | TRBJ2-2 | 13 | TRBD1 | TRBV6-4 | TGTGCCAGTTCAGGGGGCAGGACCGGGGAGCTGTTTTTT | CASSGGRTGELFF
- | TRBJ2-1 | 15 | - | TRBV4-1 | TGCGCCAGCAGCCATATCCGGAGGGCTCAAAATGAGCAGTTCTTC | CASSHIRRAQNEQFF
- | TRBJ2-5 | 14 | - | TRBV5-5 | TGTGCCAGCAGTCTGGGGTTAGGGGTTACGACCCAGTACTTC | CASSLGLGVTTQYF
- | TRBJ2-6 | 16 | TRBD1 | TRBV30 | TGTGCCTCAAACGTCGGACAGGGCTCTGGGGCCAACGTCCTGACTTTC | CASNVGQGSGANVLTF
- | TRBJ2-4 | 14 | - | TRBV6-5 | TGTGCCAGCAGAAGACCGGGATCCAAAAACATTCAGTACTTC | CASRRPGSKNIQYF
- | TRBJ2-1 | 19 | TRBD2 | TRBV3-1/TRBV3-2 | TGTGCCAGCAGCCAAGAGGAGGGGTTAGCGGGGGCCTCCTACAATGAGCAGTTCTTC | CASSQEEGLAGASYNEQFF
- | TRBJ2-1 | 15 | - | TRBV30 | TGTGCCTGGAGTGTTGGCGTCATGGTGAGGAATGAGCAGTTCTTC | CAWSVGVMVRNEQFF
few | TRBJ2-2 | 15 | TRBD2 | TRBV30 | TGTGCCTGGTCCCGGGGGGGGACAACCACCGGGGAGCTGTTTTTT | CAWSRGGTTTGELFF
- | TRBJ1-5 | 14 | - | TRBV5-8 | TGTGCCAGCTCCCTGGGGCTGAGTAGTCAGCCCCAGCATTTT | CASSLGLSSQPQHF
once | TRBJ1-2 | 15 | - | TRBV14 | TGTGCCAGCAGCCGCATACGGGAGTCCCTCTATGGCTACACCTTC | CASSRIRESLYGYTF
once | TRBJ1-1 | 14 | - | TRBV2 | TGTGCCAGCAATGTCAGGCAATTGAACACTGAAGCTTTCTTT | CASNVRQLNTEAFF
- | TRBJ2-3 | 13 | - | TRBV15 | TGTGCCACCAGCAGATCACTAGCAGATACGCAGTATTTT | CATSRSLADTQYF
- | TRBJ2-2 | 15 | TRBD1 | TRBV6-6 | TGTGCCAGCAGTACAGGGGGCTTGAACACCGGGGAGCTGTTTTTT | CASSTGGLNTGELFF
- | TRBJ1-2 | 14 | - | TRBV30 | TGTGCCTGGAGTGTACAGGGTGGGGGCTATGGCTACACCTTC | CAWSVQGGGYGYTF
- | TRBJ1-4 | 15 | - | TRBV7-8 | TGTGCCAGCAGCCAAATGGGGGCCGAAGGTGAAAAACTGTTTTTT | CASSQMGAEGEKLFF
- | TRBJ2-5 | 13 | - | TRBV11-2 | TGTGCCAGCAGCTTAGACAGGGGAGAGACCCAGTACTTC | CASSLDRGETQYF
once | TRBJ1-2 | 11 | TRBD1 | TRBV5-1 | TGCGCCAGCAGTCCGGACAGGGTCTACACCTTC | CASSPDRVYTF
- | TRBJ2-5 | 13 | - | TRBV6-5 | TGTGCCAGCAGTCCCAGGATGCAAGAGACCCAGTACTTC | CASSPRMQETQYF
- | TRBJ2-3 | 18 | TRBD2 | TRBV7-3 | TGTGCCAGCAGCTCGACCGGGACTAGCGGGGGCCCCACAGATACGCAGTATTTT | CASSSTGTSGGPTDTQYF
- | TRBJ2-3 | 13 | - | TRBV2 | TGTGCCAGCAAGGCGGGGAGCACAGATACGCAGTATTTT | CASKAGSTDTQYF
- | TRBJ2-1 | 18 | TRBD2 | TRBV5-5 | TGTGCCAGCAGCTTCCCCGGTAGCGGGGCCCCTTCCTACAATGAGCAGTTCTTC | CASSFPGSGAPSYNEQFF
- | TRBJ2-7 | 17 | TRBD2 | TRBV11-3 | TGTGCCAGCAGCTTAGATCCAGGACTAGCGGTATCCTACGAGCAGTACTTC | CASSLDPGLAVSYEQYF
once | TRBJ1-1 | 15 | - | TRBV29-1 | TGCAGCGTTGGCACGGGAGGGCAGCGGAACACTGAAGCTTTCTTT | CSVGTGGQRNTEAFF
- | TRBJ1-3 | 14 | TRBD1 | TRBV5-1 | TGCGCCAGCAGCTTACAGGGGTATGGAAACACCATATATTTT | CASSLQGYGNTIYF
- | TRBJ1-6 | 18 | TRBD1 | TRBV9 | TGTGCCAGCAGCGCCTCTTGGACAGGGGGCCGGAGTAATTCACCCCTCCACTTT | CASSASWTGGRSNSPLHF
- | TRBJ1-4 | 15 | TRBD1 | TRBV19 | TGTGCCAGTAGCCAACAGGGGGTAACTAATGAAAAACTGTTTTTT | CASSQQGVTNEKLFF
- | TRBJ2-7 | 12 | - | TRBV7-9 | TGTGCCAGCAGCCGGGATCATTACGAGCAGTACTTC | CASSRDHYEQYF
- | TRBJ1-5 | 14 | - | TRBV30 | TGTGCCTGGAGTGTTTCGGGACAAAATCAGCCCCAGCATTTT | CAWSVSGQNQPQHF
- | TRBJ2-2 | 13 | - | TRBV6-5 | TGTGCCAGCAGACCTCAGGGCACCGGGGAGCTGTTTTTT | CASRPQGTGELFF
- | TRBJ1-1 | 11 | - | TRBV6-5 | TGTGCCAGCAGTTACACAGGTGAAGCTTTCTTT | CASSYTGEAFF
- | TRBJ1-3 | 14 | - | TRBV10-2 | TGCGCCAGCAGTCGAGGGATAGATGGAAACACCATATATTTT | CASSRGIDGNTIYF
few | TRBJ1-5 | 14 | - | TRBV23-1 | TGCGCCAGCAGTCGCCCAGATAGCAATCAGCCCCAGCATTTT | CASSRPDSNQPQHF
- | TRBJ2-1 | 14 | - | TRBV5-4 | TGTGCCAGCAGCTTTGGAGGTACTAACAATGAGCAGTTCTTC | CASSFGGTNNEQFF
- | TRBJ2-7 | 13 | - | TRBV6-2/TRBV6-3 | TGTGCCAGCAGTTACTCGTCAGGGGTCGAGCAGTACTTC | CASSYSSGVEQYF
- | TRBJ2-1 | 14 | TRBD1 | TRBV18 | TGTGCCAGCTCACCGCAGCCAGACAGGGTTGAGCAGTTCTTC | CASSPQPDRVEQFF
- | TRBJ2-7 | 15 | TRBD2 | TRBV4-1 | TGCGCCAGCAGCCAAGATGCTAGCGGCGCCCGGGAGCAGTACTTC | CASSQDASGAREQYF
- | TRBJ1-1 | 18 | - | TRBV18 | TGTGCCAGCTCCCCCCAGTTTAAAACCTCATCTGCGAACACTGAAGCTTTCTTT | CASSPQFKTSSANTEAFF
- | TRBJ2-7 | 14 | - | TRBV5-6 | TGTGCCAGCCTGGACTCTAGGAACCCCTACGAGCAGTACTTC | CASLDSRNPYEQYF
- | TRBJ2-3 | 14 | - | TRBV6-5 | TGTGCCAGCAGGCTACAGGGTTACACAGATACGCAGTATTTT | CASRLQGYTDTQYF
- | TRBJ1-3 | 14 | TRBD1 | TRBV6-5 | TGTGCCAGCAGTCAGACAGGGGTGGGAAACACCATATATTTT | CASSQTGVGNTIYF
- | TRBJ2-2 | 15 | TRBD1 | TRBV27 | TGTGCCAGCAGTATTGGGACAGGGGCCACCGGGGAGCTGTTTTTT | CASSIGTGATGELFF
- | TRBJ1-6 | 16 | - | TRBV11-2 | TGTGCCAGCAGCTTAGTTTGGCAGGGAGGGAATTCACCCCTCCACTTT | CASSLVWQGGNSPLHF
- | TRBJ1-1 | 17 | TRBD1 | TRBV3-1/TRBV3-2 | TGTGCCAGCAGCCAATTTGACAGGGGAGCTTTGAACACTGAAGCTTTCTTT | CASSQFDRGALNTEAFF
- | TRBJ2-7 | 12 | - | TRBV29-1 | TGCAGCGTTAGCGGGTTCGAGGCCGAGCAGTACTTC | CSVSGFEAEQYF